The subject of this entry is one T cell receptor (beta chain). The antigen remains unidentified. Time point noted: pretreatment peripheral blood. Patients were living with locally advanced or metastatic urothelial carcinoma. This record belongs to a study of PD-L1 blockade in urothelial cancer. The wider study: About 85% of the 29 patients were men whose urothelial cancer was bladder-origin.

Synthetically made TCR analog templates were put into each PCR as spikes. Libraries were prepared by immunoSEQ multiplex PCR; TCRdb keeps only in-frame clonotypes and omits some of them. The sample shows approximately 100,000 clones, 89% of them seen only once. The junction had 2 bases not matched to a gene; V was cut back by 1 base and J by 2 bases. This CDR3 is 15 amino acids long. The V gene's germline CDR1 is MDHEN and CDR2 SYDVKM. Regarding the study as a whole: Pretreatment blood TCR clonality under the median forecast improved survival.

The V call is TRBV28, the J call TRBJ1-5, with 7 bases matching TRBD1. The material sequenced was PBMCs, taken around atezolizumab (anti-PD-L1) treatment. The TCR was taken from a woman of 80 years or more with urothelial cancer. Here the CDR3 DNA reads TGTGCCAGCAGTTTATCAGGGGGTCGCAATCAGCCCCAGCATTTT. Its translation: CASSLSGGRNQPQHF.